This TCR beta chain was documented in a study of blood T cell repertoires in COVID-19. In the original processing: Nucleated cell number was recorded as an estimate derived from reference gene primer amplification. Data came from immunoSEQ multiplex PCR; TCRdb stores just in-frame clones and leaves some out. V and J calls and clone size follow that table, whereas D and trimming were derived from the DNA. Of some 220,000 clones in the sample, about 80% are singletons; the top ten hold about 1.3%. The V and J ends lost 0 bases and 7 bases, in that order; junction bases with no gene match: 7. Per germline, CDR1 SGHRS and CDR2 YFSETQ. This CDR3 is 16 amino acids long.

The receptor comes from a woman aged 40 to 50 with acute COVID-19. The chain has TRBV5-1 and TRBJ2-1; 10 bases fit TRBD1. The material sequenced was PBMCs or T cells enriched from blood (not recorded which). The CDR3 region is CASSLDGQGGPNEQFF. The CDR3, as DNA: TGCGCCAGCAGCTTGGACGGACAGGGGGGACCAAATGAGCAGTTCTTC.